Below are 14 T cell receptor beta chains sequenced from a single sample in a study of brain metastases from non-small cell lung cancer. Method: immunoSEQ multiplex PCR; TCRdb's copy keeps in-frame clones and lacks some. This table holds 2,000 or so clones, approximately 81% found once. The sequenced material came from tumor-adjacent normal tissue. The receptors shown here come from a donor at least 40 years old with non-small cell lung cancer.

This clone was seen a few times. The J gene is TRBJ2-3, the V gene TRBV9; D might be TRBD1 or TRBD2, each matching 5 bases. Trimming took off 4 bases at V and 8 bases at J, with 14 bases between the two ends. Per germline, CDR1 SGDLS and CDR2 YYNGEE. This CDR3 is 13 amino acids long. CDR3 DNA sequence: TGTGCCAGCAGCCTCGGGGACGGAGGTACGCAGTATTTT. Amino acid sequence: CASSLGDGGTQYF.

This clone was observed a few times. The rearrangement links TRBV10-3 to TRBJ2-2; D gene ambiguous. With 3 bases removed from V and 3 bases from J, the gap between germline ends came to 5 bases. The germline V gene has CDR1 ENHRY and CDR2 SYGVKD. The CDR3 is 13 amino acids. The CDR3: CAISEAYTGELFF. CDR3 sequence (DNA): TGTGCCATCAGTGAAGCGTACACCGGGGAGCTGTTTTTT.

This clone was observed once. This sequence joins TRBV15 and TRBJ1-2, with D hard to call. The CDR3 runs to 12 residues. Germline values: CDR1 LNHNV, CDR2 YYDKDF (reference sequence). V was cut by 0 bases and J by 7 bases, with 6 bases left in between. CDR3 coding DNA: TGTGCCACCAGCAGAGATAAGGGTGGCTACACCTTC. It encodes CATSRDKGGYTF.

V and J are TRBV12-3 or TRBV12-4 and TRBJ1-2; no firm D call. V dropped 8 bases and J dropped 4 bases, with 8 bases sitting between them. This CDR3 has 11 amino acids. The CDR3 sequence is CASGGAYGYTF. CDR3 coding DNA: TGTGCCAGCGGCGGTGCCTATGGCTACACCTTC.

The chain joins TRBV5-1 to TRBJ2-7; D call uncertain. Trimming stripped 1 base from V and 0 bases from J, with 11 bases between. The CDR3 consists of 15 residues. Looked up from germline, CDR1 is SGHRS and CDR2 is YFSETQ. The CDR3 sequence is CASSLMGTDSYEQYF. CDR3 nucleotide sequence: TGCGCCAGCAGCTTGATGGGTACAGACTCCTACGAGCAGTACTTC.

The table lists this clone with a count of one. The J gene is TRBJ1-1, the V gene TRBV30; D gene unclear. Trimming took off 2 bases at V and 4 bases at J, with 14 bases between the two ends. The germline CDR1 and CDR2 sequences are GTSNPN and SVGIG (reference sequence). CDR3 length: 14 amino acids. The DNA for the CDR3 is TGTGCCTGGAGTCCCGACTTCGCCAGCACTGAAGCTTTCTTT. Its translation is CAWSPDFASTEAFF.

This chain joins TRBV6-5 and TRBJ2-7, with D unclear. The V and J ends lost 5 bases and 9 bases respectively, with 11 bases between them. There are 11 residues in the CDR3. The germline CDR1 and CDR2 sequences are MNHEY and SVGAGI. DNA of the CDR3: TGTGCCAGCAGTCTGGCAAGCGCGCAGTACTTC. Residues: CASSLASAQYF.

The DNA of the CDR3 is TGTGCCAGCAGAGGACTAGCGGGGGTCCGCTATGGATACAATGAGCAGTTCTTC. Translation gives CASRGLAGVRYGYNEQFF. The chain combines TRBV6-4 with TRBJ2-1; 13 nucleotides align to TRBD2. Germline CDR1 and CDR2: MRHNA and SNTAGT. V lost 6 bases to trimming and J lost 4 bases; unmatched junction nucleotides: 12. The CDR3 totals 18 residues.

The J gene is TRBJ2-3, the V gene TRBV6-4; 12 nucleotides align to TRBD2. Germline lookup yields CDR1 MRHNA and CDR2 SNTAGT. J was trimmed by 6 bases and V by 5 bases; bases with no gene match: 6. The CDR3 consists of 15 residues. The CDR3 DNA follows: TGTGCCAGCAGTCCTAGCGGGGGGGCGGTGGATACGCAGTATTTT. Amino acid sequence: CASSPSGGAVDTQYF.

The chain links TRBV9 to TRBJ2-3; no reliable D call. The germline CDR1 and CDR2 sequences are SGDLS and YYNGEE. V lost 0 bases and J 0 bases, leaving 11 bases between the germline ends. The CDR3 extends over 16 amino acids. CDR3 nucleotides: TGTGCCAGCAGCGTAGGGGCTGCTTCTAGCACAGATACGCAGTATTTT. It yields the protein CASSVGAASSTDTQYF.

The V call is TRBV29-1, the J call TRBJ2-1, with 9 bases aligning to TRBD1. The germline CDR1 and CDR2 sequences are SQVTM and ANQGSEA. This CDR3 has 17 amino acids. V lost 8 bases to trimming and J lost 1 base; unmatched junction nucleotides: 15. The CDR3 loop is CSSSGQGSQRSYNEQFF. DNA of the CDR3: TGCAGCTCTTCGGGACAGGGCAGTCAGAGGTCCTACAATGAGCAGTTCTTC.

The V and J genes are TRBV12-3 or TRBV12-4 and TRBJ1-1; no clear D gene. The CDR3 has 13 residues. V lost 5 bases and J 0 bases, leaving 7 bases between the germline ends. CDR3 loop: CASSPYVNTEAFF. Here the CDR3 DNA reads TGTGCCAGCAGTCCTTACGTGAACACTGAAGCTTTCTTT.

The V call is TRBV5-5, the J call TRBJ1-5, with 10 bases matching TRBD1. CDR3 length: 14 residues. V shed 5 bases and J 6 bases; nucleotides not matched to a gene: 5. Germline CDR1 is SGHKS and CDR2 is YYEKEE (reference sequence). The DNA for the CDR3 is TGTGCCAGCAGTCCCGGGACAGGGGTTCAGCCCCAGCATTTT. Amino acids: CASSPGTGVQPQHF.

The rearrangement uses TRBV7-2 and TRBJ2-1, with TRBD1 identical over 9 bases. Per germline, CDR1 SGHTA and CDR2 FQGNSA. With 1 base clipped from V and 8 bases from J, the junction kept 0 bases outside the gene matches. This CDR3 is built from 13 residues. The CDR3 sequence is CASSLGQGDEQFF. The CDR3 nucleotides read TGTGCCAGCAGCTTAGGACAGGGGGATGAGCAGTTCTTC.